The TCR beta chain described here comes from a study of PD-L1 blockade in urothelial cancer. Study information: Before enrollment, 0 to 3 chemotherapy regimens had been given to patients. Per blood sample, T cells had a median of around 150,000.

The method was immunoSEQ multiplex PCR; TCRdb's version includes in-frame clones alone and lacks a portion of them. This table holds around 100,000 clones, around 86% found once. Regarding time point: pretreatment peripheral blood. Germline V lookup: CDR1 SGHRS, CDR2 YFSETQ. Trimming cost V 4 bases and J 8 bases, with 19 bases left between them. This CDR3 has 15 residues. This clone was seen just once. This sequence joins TRBV5-1 and TRBJ2-1; maybe TRBD1 (6 bases). This specimen was PBMCs, taken around atezolizumab (anti-PD-L1) treatment. This TCR was recovered from a man aged 55 to 70 with urothelial cancer. The CDR3 sequence is CASSPGANIEYEQFF. CDR3 nucleotides: TGCGCCAGCAGCCCAGGGGCCAATATTGAGTATGAGCAGTTCTTC. Filled out from reference TRBV5-1 and TRBJ2-1, the complete variable domain reads KAGVTQTPRYLIKTRGQQVTLSCSPISGHRSVSWYQQTPGQGLQFLFEYFSETQRNKGNFPGRFSGRQFSNSRSEMNVSTLELGDSALYLCASSPGANIEYEQFFGPGTRLTVL.